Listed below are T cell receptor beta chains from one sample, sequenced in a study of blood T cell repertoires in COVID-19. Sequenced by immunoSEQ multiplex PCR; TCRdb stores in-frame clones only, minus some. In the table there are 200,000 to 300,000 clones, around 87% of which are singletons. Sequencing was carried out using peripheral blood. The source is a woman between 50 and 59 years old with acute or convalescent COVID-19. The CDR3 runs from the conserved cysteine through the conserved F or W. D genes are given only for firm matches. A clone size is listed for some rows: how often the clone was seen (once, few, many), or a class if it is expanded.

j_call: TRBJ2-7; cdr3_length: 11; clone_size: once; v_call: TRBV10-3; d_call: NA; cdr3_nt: TGTGCCATCATGGGGGGATACGAGCAGTACTTC; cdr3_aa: CAIMGGYEQYF
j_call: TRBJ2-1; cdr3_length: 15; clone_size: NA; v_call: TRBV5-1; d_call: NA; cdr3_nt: TGCGCCAGCAGCTTGATCGGGGGCTCCTACAATGAGCAGTTCTTC; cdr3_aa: CASSLIGGSYNEQFF
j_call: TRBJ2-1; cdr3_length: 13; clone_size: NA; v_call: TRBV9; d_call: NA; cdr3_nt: TGTGCCAGCAGCGTAGGTCTAGACAATGAGCAGTTCTTC; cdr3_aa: CASSVGLDNEQFF
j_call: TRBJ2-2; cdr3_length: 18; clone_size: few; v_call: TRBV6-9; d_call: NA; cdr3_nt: TGTGCCAGCAGCCGGGGGACTTCAGTGAAGGAGCGCACCGGGGAGCTGTTTTTT; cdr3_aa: CASSRGTSVKERTGELFF
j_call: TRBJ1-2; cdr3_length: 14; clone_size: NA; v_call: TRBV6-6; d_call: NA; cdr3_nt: TGTGCCAGCAGTCTCCTGACAGCTAACTATGGCTACACCTTC; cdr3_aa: CASSLLTANYGYTF
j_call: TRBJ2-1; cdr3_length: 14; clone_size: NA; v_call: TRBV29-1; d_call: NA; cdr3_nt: TGCAGCGTTGAAGATCCAACAGGGTACAATGAGCAGTTCTTC; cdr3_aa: CSVEDPTGYNEQFF
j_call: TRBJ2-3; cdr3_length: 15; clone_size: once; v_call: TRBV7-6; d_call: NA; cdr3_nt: TGTGCCAGCAGTTACGACTTTTGGGTGGGAGATACGCAGTATTTT; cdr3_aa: CASSYDFWVGDTQYF
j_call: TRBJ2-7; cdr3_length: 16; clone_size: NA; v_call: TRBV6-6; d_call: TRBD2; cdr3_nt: TGTGCCAGCGATACTAGCGGGAGGGCTGGCTCCTACGAGCAGTACTTC; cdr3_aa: CASDTSGRAGSYEQYF
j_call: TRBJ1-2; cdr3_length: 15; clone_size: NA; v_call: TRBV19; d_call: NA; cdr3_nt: TGTGCCAGTAGTCCTTATGCCGCCTTCGGCTATGGCTACACCTTC; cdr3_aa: CASSPYAAFGYGYTF
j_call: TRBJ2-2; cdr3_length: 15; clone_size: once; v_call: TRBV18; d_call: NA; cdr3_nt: TGTGCCAGCTCACCACCCTCGGTTGGCACCGGGGAGCTGTTTTTT; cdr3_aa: CASSPPSVGTGELFF
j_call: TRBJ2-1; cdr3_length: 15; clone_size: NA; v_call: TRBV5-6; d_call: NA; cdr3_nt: TGTGCCAGCAGCTCGGGACTGGGACTCAACCAGAAGCAGTTCTTC; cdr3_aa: CASSSGLGLNQKQFF
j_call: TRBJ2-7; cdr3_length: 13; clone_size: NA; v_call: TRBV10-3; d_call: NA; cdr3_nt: TGTGCCATCGGGCCAGGAGGCTTGTACGAGCAGTACTTC; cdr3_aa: CAIGPGGLYEQYF
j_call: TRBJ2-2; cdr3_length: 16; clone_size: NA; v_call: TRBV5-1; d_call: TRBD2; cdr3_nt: TGCGCCAGCAGCTCCTCCCCAGCGGGAGGATCCGGGGAGCTGTTTTTT; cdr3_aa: CASSSSPAGGSGELFF
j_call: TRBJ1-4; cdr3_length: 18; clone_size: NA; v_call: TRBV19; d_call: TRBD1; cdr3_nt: TGTGCCAGTAGTAGCCCGGGACAGGCTATTCCCTACGATGAAAAACTGTTTTTT; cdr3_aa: CASSSPGQAIPYDEKLFF
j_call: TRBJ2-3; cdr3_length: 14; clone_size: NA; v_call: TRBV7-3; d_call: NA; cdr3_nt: TGTGCCAGCAGCTTGGAAGCTAGGGGAGATACGCAGTATTTT; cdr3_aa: CASSLEARGDTQYF
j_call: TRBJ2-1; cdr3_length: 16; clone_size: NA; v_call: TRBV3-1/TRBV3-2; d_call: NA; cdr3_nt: TGTGCCAGCAGCCATCTTAGCTTGAGCTCCTACAATGAGCAGTTCTTC; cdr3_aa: CASSHLSLSSYNEQFF
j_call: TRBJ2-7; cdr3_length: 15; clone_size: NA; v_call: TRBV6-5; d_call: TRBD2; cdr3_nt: TGTGCCAGCAGGCTGACTAGCGGGCCCCCCTACGAGCAGTACTTC; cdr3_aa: CASRLTSGPPYEQYF
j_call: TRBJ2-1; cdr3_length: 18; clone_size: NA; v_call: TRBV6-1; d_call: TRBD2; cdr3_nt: TGTGCCAGCAGAGAAACTAGCGGGAGGGTTGGGTCCTACAATGAGCAGTTCTTC; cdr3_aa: CASRETSGRVGSYNEQFF
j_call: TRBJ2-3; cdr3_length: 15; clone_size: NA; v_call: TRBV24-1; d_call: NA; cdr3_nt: TGTGCCACCAGTGATTTGAACAGGGTACCAGATACGCAGTATTTT; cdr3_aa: CATSDLNRVPDTQYF
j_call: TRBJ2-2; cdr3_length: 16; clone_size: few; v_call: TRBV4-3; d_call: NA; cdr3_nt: TGCGCCAGCAGCGTTAGGGGGGGGCCCAACACCGGGGAGCTGTTTTTT; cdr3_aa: CASSVRGGPNTGELFF
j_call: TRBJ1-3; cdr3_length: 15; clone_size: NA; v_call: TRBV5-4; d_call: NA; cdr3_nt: TGTGCCAGCAGCTCCGACAGCAACTCTGGAAACACCATATATTTT; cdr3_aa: CASSSDSNSGNTIYF
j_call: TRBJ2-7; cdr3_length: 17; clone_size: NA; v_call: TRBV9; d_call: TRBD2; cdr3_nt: TGTGCCAGCAGCGTAGGCGGGACTAGCGGGTTCTCCTACGAGCAGTACTTC; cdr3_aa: CASSVGGTSGFSYEQYF
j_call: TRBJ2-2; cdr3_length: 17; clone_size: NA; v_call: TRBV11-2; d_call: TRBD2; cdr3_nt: TGTGCCAGCAGCCCCCCGGGACTAGCGGGGAACACCGGGGAGCTGTTTTTT; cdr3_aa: CASSPPGLAGNTGELFF
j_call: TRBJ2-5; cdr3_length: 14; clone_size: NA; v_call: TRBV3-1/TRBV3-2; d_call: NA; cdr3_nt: TGTGCCAGCTCTTCATGGGGCGTACAAGAGACCCAGTACTTC; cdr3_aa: CASSSWGVQETQYF
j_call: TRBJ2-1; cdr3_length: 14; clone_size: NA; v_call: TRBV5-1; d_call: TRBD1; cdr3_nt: TGCGCCAGCAGCTTGGGCACAGGGGGTTATGAGCAGTTCTTC; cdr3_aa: CASSLGTGGYEQFF
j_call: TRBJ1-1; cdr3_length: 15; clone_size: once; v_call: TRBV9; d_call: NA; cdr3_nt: TGTGCCAGCAGCCAGGCGGACAAACGGGACACTGAAGCTTTCTTT; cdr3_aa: CASSQADKRDTEAFF
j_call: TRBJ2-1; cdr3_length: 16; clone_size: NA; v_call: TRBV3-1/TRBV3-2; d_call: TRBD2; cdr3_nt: TGTGCCAGCAGCCAAGTAGCGGGAGTGTGGTGGAATGAGCAGTTCTTC; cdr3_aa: CASSQVAGVWWNEQFF
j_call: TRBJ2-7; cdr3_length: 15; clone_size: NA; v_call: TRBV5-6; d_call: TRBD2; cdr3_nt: TGTGCCAGCAGAGGGACTAGCGGGAGTCCCTACGAGCAGTACTTC; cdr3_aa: CASRGTSGSPYEQYF
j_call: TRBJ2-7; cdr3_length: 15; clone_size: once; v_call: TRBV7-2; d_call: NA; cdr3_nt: TGTGCCAGCGCATCCCCTTGGGGCGGAATTTACGAGCAGTACTTC; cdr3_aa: CASASPWGGIYEQYF
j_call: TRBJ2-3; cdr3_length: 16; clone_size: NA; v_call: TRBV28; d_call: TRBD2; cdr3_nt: TGTGCCAGCAGCCCGGGACTAGCGGGAGTGGCAGATACGCAGTATTTT; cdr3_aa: CASSPGLAGVADTQYF
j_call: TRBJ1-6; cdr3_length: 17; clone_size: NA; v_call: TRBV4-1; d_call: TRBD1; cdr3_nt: TGCGCCAGCAGCCTGTATGCCCCGGACAGGGGTAATTCACCCCTCCACTTT; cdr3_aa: CASSLYAPDRGNSPLHF
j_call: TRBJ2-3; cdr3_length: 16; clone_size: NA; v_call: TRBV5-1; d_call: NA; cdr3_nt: TGCGCCAGCAGCTTGGCCTTTGTTGGGAGTGGAGATACGCAGTATTTT; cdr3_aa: CASSLAFVGSGDTQYF
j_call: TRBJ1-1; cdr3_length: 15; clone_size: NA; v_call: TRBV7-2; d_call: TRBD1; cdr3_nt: TGTGCCAGCAGCCACACCGGGACAGGGAACACTGAAGCTTTCTTT; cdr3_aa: CASSHTGTGNTEAFF
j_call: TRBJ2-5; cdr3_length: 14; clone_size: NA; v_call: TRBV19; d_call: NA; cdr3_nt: TGTGCCAGTAGTCTCCCCACGCAGTTGGAGACCCAGTACTTC; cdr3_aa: CASSLPTQLETQYF
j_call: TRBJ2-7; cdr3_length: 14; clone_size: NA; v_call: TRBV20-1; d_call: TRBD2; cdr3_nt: TGCAGTGCTAGTAGCGGGACCCGCACCTACGAGCAGTACTTC; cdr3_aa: CSASSGTRTYEQYF
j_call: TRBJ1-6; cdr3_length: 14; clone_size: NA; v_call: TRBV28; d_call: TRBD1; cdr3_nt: TGTGCCAGCAGTTCGGGACAGATTAATTCACCCCTCCACTTT; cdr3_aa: CASSSGQINSPLHF
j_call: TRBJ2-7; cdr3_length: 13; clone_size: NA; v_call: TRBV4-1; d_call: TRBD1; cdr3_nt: TGCGCCAGCAGCCAAGGTCTCGGACAGGGGTTATCCTTC; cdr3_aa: CASSQGLGQGLSF
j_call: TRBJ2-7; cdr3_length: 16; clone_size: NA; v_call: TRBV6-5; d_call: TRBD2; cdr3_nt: TGTGCCAGCAGTTACTCCCTAGCGGGAGTCGGGAACGAGCAGTACTTC; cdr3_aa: CASSYSLAGVGNEQYF
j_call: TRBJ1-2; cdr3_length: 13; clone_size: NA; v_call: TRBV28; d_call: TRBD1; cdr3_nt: TGTGCCAGCAGCCCGACAGGGAATCATGGCTACACCTTC; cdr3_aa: CASSPTGNHGYTF
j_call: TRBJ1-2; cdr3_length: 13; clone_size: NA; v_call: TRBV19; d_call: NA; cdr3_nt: TGTGCCAGTAGTATGTGGGGAGTCGGTGGCTACACCTTC; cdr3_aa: CASSMWGVGGYTF
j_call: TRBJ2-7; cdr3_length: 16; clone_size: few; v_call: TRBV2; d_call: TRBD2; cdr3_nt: TGTGCCAGCAGTGGACTAGCGGGAGGAAGCTCCTACGAGCAGTACTTC; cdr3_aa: CASSGLAGGSSYEQYF
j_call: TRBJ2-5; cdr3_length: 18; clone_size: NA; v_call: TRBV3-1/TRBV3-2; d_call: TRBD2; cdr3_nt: TGTGCCAGCAGCCGCTTACCCCTAGCGGGAGAAAGAGAAGAGACCCAGTACTTC; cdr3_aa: CASSRLPLAGEREETQYF
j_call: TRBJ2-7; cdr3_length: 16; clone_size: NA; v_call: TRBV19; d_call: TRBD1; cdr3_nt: TGTGCCAGTAGTGTCAAAACCGGGACAGGGTACTACGAGCAGTACTTC; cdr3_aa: CASSVKTGTGYYEQYF
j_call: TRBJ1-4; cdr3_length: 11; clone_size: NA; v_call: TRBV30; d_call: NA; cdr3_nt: TGTGCCCAATCCCGGGATCGAAAACTGTTTTTT; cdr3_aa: CAQSRDRKLFF
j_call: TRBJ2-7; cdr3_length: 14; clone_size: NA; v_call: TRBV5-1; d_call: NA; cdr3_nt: TGCGCCAGCAGCTATTTTGACAGCTTCTACGAGCAGTACTTC; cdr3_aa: CASSYFDSFYEQYF
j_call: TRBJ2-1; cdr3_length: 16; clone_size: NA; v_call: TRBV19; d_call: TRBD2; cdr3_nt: TGTGCCAGTAGTATAGATCTGGGACTAGCGGGCAATGAGCAGTTCTTC; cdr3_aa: CASSIDLGLAGNEQFF
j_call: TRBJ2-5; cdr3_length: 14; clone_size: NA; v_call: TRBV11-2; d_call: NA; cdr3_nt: TGTGCCAGCAGCTTACGGGAGTACCAAGAGACCCAGTACTTC; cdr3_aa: CASSLREYQETQYF
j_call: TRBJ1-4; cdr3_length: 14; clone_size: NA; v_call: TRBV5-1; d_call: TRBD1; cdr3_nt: TGCGCCAGCAGCTTGCAGGGGGCTAATGAAAAACTGTTTTTT; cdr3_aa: CASSLQGANEKLFF
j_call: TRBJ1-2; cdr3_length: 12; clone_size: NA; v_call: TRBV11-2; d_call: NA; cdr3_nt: TGTGCCAGCAGCTTAGCTCTCGGTGGCTACACCTTC; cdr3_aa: CASSLALGGYTF
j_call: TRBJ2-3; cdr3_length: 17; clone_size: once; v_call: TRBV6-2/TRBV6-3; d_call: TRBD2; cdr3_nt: TGTGCCAGCAGTTTACCACCTCTAGCGGGGACCACAGATACGCAGTATTTT; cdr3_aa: CASSLPPLAGTTDTQYF
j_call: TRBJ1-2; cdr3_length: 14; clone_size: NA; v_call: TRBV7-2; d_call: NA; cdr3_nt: TGTGCCAGCAGCTTATCAGGCAGTAACTATGGCTACACCTTC; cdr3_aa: CASSLSGSNYGYTF